This TCR beta chain was captured by sequencing in a study of T cell repertoires in cytomegalovirus infection. Study-wide points: Using cumulative public TCR beta family frequency, the authors identified those who carried CMV together with the relevant HLA. Within the response measured ex vivo, HLA-C-restricted CMV-specific TCR beta clonotypes were dominant.

TCRdb reanalysed the reads using MiXCR and keeps one entry per CDR3 protein. In the table there are fewer than 350,000 distinct CDR3 sequences, around a tenth of which are singletons. V lost 6 bases to trimming and J lost 2 bases, with 19 bases between them. This CDR3 spans 16 amino acids. CDR1 is SGHTA and CDR2 is FQGNSA in the germline V gene. Many counts were recorded for this clonotype. Antigen: not known. Sequenced sample: PBMCs. The chain employs TRBV7-2 and TRBJ1-1, with a possible D match to TRBD1 (6 bases). This receptor was identified in a human donor in good health (CMV status not recorded). Some clones in this sample may be carry-over from other donors' samples. DNA of the CDR3: TGTGCCAGCAGTTTCGCCGGATGGGGGGGCAACACTGAAGCTTTCTTT. Encoded protein: CASSFAGWGGNTEAFF.